This T cell receptor (beta chain) was recovered during a study of human T cells and chemical hapten exposure. Study observations and caveats: PT1 expanded TCR numbers rose with patch test score.

Regarding time point: patch test 2, 6 weeks after DPC sensitization. As to treatment: therapeutic diphenylcyclopropenone sensitization with weekly scalp DPC. This CDR3 is 16 amino acids long. The V and J ends lost 4 bases and 2 bases, in that order; junction bases with no gene match: 7. The germline gives CDR1 SGHAT, CDR2 FQNNGV. TCRdb re-called the RACE reads through MiXCR, storing one row per CDR3 protein. The sample yields some 350,000 distinct CDR3 sequences, about 6% seen once. About this clonotype: Its antigen is undetermined.

This sequence was found in a woman between 18 and 30 years old with alopecia areata. Some clones in this sample may be carry-over from other donors' samples. This chain connects TRBV11-2 to TRBJ2-3; 9 bases fit TRBD2. Specimen: whole blood, collected in connection with sensitization to the hapten diphenylcyclopropenone (DPC). The CDR3 region has the DNA TGTGCCAGCAGCTCCCATAGCGGGGGAACCACAGATACGCAGTATTTT. Encoded protein: CASSSHSGGTTDTQYF.